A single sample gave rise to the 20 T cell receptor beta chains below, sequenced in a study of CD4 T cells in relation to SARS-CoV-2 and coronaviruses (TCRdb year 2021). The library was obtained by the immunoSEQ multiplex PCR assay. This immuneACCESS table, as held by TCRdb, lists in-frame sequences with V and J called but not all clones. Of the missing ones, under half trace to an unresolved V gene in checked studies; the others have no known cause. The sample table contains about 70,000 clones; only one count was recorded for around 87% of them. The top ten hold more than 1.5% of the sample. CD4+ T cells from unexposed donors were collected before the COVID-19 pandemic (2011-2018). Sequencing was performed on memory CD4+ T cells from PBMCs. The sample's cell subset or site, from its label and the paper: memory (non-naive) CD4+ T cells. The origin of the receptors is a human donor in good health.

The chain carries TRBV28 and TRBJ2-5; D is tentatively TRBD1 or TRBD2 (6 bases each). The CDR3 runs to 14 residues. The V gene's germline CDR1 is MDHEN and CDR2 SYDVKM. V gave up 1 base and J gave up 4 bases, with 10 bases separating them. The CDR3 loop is CASSLLGGGETQYF. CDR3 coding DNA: TGTGCCAGCAGTTTATTGGGGGGCGGAGAGACCCAGTACTTC.

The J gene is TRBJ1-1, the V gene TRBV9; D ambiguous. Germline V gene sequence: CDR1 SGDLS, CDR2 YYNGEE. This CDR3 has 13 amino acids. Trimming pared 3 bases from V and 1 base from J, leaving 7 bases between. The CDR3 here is CASSGNWNTEAFF. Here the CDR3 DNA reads TGTGCCAGCAGCGGGAATTGGAACACTGAAGCTTTCTTT.

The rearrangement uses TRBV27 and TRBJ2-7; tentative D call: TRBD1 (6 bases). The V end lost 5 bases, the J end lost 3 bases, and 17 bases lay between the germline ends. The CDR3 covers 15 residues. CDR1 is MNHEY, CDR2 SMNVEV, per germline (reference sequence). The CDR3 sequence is CASSRSQGLNYEQYF. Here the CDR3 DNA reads TGTGCCAGCAGTCGCTCCCAGGGGCTAAACTACGAGCAGTACTTC.

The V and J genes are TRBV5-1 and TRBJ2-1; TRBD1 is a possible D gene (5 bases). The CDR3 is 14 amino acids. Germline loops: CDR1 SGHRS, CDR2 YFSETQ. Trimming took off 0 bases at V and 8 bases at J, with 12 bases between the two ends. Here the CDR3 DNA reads TGCGCCAGCAGCTTGGTGGTCAGGGCTTATGAGCAGTTCTTC. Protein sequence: CASSLVVRAYEQFF.

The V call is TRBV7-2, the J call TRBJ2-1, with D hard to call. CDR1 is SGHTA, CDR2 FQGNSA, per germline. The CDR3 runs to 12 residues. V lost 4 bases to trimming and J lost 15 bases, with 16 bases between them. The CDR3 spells CASSSMGLGRFF. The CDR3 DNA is TGTGCCAGCAGCTCGATGGGCTTAGGGCGGTTCTTC.

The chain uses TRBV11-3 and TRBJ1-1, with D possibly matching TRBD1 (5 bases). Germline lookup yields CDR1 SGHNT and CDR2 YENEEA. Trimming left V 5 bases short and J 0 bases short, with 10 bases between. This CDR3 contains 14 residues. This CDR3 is CASSRTQMNTEAFF. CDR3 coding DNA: TGTGCCAGCAGCAGGACACAGATGAACACTGAAGCTTTCTTT.

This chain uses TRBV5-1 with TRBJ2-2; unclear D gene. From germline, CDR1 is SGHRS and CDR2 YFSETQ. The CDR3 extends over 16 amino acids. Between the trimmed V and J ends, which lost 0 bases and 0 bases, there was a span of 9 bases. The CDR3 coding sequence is TGCGCCAGCAGCTTGGCCGGCGTAACGAACACCGGGGAGCTGTTTTTT. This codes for CASSLAGVTNTGELFF.

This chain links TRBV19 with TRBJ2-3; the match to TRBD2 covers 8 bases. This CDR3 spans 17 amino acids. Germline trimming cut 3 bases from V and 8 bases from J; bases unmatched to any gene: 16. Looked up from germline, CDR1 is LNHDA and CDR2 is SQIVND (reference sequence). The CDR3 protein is CASSIMAAGVLRGTQYF. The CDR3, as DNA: TGTGCCAGTAGTATCATGGCAGCGGGGGTACTGAGAGGTACGCAGTATTTT. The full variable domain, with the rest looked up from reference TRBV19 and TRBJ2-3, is DGGITQSPKYLFRKEGQNVTLSCEQNLNHDAMYWYRQDPGQGLRLIYYSQIVNDFQKGDIAEGYSVSREKKESFPLTVTSAQKNPTAFYLCASSIMAAGVLRGTQYFGPGTRLTVL.

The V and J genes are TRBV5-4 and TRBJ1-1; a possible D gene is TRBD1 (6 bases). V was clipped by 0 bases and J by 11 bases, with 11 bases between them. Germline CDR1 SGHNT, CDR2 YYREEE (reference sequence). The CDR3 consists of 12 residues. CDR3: CASSLAGAWAFF. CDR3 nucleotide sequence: TGTGCCAGCAGCTTGGCAGGGGCGTGGGCTTTCTTT.

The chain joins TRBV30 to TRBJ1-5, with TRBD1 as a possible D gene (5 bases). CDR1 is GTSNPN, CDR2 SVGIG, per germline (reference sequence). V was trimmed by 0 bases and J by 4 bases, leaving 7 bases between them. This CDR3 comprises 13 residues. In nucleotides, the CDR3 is TGTGCCTGGAGTGTAAAGGGGAATCAGCCCCAGCATTTT. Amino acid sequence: CAWSVKGNQPQHF.

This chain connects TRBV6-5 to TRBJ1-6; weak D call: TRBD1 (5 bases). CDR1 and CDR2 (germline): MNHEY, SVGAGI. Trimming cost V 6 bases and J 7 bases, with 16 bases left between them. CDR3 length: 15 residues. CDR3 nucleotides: TGTGCCAGCAGCCCGGGACGGCTAGACAATTCACCCCTCCACTTT. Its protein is CASSPGRLDNSPLHF.

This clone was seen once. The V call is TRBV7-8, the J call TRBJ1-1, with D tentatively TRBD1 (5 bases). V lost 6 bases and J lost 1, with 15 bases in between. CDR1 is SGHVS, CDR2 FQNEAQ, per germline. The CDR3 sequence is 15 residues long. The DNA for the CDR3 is TGTGCCAGCAGGGTAGACGGGACTTCGAACACTGAAGCTTTCTTT. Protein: CASRVDGTSNTEAFF.

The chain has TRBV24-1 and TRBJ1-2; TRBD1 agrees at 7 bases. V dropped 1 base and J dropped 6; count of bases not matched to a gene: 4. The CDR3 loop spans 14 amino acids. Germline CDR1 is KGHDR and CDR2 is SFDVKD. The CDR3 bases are TGTGCCACCAGTGATTTTGACAGGGATAATGGCTACACCTTC. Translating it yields CATSDFDRDNGYTF.

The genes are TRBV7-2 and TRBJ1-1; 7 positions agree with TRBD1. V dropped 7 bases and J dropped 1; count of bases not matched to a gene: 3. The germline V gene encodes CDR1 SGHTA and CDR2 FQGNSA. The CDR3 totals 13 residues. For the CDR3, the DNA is TGTGCCAGCAACAGACAGGGGAACACTGAAGCTTTCTTT. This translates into CASNRQGNTEAFF.

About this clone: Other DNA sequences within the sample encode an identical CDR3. CDR3 sequence: CASSRGGTEAFF. The CDR3 region has the DNA TGTGCCAGCAGTAGGGGTGGGACTGAAGCTTTCTTT. V usage is TRBV6-5 and J usage is TRBJ1-1; tentatively, D is TRBD1 (5 bases). In germline, CDR1 is MNHEY, CDR2 SVGAGI. CDR3 size: 12 residues. The ends were cut back, 5 bases at V and 5 bases at J, with 9 bases in the middle.

CDR3 sequence (DNA): TGCGCCAGCAGCTTGGCTGCAGACCTCTACGAGCAGTACTTC. Protein product: CASSLAADLYEQYF. The rearrangement joins TRBV5-1 to TRBJ2-7; unclear D gene. Between the trimmed V and J ends, which lost 0 bases and 3 bases, there was a span of 10 bases. The CDR3 has 14 amino acids. CDR1 and CDR2 from the germline V gene are SGHRS and YFSETQ.

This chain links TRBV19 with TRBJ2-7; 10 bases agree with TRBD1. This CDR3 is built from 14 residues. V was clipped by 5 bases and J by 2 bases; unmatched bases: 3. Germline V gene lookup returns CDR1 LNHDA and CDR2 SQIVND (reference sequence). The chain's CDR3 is CASSVDRGAYEQYF. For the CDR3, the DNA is TGTGCCAGTAGTGTGGACAGGGGGGCCTACGAGCAGTACTTC.

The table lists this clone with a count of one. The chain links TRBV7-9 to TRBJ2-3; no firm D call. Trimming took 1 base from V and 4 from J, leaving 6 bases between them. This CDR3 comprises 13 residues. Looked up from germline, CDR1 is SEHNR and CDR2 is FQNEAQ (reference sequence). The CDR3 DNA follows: TGTGCCAGCAGCTTAGAGTCGGCAGATACGCAGTATTTT. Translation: CASSLESADTQYF.

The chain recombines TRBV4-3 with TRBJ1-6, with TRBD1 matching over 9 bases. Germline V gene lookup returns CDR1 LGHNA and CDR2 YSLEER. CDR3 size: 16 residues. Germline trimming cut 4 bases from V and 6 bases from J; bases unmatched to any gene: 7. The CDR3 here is CASSLQTGGINSPLHF. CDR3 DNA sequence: TGCGCCAGCAGCCTACAGACAGGGGGGATTAATTCACCCCTCCACTTT.

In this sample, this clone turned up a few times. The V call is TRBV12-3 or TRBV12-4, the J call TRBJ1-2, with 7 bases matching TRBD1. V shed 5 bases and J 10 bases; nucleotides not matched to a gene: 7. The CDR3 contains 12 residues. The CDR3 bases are TGTGCCAGCAGTACCCGGACAGGTGACTACACCTTC. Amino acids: CASSTRTGDYTF.